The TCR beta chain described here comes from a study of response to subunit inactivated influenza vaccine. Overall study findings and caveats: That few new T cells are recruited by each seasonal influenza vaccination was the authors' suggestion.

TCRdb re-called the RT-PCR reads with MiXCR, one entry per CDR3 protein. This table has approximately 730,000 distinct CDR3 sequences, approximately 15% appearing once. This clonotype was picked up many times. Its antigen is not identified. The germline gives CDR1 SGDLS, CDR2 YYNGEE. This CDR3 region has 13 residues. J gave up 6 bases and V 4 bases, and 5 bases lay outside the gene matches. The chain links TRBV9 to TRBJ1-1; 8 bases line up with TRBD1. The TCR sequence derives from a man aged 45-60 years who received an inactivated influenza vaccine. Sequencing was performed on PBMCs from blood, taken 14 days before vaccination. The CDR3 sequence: CASSRTGIPEAFF. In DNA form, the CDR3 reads TGTGCCAGCAGCCGGACAGGGATCCCTGAAGCTTTCTTT.